The table lists the clone carrying this TCR beta chain with a few counts. The library protocol tagged individual cDNA molecules with unique molecular identifiers. In TCRdb, the 5' RACE reads were re-called with MiXCR into one record per CDR3 protein. This sample yields about 23,000 distinct CDR3 sequences, of which 3.5% to 5% are seen a single time; under 10% belongs to the top ten. This sample stems from a study of early T cells in non-severe SARS-CoV-2 infection. Background on the study: Whole-blood bulk RNA, unsorted, was sequenced, and chains were unpaired.

The V and J ends lost 7 bases and 0 bases, in that order; junction bases with no gene match: 17. Germline CDR1 MDHEN, CDR2 SYDVKM. CDR3 length: 19 amino acids. Source material: whole blood. J is TRBJ2-3 and V is TRBV28; 9 bases align to TRBD1. This clonotype was obtained from an adult who was a healthcare worker with PCR-confirmed SARS-CoV-2 infection or an uninfected control (not recorded which). DNA for the CDR3: TGTGCCAGCACGAATTCCCATCCCGGGACAGGGCTTAGCACAGATACGCAGTATTTT. This codes for CASTNSHPGTGLSTDTQYF.